The 13 T cell receptor beta chains listed next were all sequenced from one sample in a study of cytomegalovirus exposure and HLA in healthy donors. PCR employed 60 Vbeta and 13 Jbeta primers. TCRdb's table, derived via immunoSEQ multiplex PCR, lists solely in-frame clones and lacks some. The data hold 100,000 to 150,000 clones, with around three quarters observed a single time. Sequencing was done on a sample of PBMCs. The receptors derive from a woman aged 40-49 years in good health and CMV-seronegative.

This clone was recorded only once. This sequence joins TRBV4-1 and TRBJ2-5; 10 nucleotides line up with TRBD1. The junction had 4 bases not matched to a gene; V was cut back by 5 bases and J by 7 bases. Per germline, CDR1 MGHRA and CDR2 YSYEKL. This CDR3 region has 13 residues. In DNA, the CDR3 is TGCGCCAGCAGCGAGGGACAGGGGCCGACCCAGTACTTC. This encodes CASSEGQGPTQYF.

The genes are TRBV19 and TRBJ1-4; 8 nucleotides align to TRBD1. The CDR3 is made up of 14 amino acids. Germline trimming cut 11 bases from V and 8 bases from J; bases unmatched to any gene: 13. CDR1 LNHDA and CDR2 SQIVND come from the germline V gene (reference sequence). The CDR3 sequence is CALQPGGGGEKLFF. The CDR3 DNA sequence: TGTGCCCTTCAACCAGGGGGCGGTGGAGAAAAACTGTTTTTT.

V and J are TRBV5-1 and TRBJ2-7, with 8 bases lining up with TRBD1. Germline V CDR1 and CDR2: SGHRS, YFSETQ. After removal of 0 bases from V and 2 bases from J, the junction contained 1 base not matched to a gene. This CDR3 is built from 14 residues. The CDR3 loop reads CASSLGQGPYEQYF. In DNA form, the CDR3 reads TGCGCCAGCAGCTTGGGACAGGGGCCCTACGAGCAGTACTTC.

This clone was seen only a few times. This chain joins TRBV19 and TRBJ2-1; 10 nucleotides align to TRBD2. The ends lost 2 bases at V and 5 bases at J; junction bases unmatched: 3. This CDR3 contains 15 residues. Germline CDR1 is LNHDA and CDR2 is SQIVND (reference sequence). As DNA, the CDR3 is TGTGCCAGTAGTATAAGCGGGAGGGCCGACAATGAGCAGTTCTTC. Amino acids: CASSISGRADNEQFF.

This clone came up once. The genes are TRBV9 and TRBJ2-3; 12 bases map to TRBD2. V shed 0 bases, J shed 2 bases, and the junction held 4 bases outside the gene matches. There are 17 residues in the CDR3. Germline CDR1 SGDLS, CDR2 YYNGEE. CDR3 residues: CASSVGGLAGPTDTQYF. CDR3 in DNA: TGTGCCAGCAGCGTAGGAGGACTAGCGGGACCCACAGATACGCAGTATTTT.

V and J are TRBV4-1 and TRBJ2-5; 9 bases fit TRBD2. Germline V gene data show CDR1 as MGHRA and CDR2 as YSYEKL. The CDR3 covers 15 residues. With V trimmed by 1 base and J by 5 bases, 5 bases remained unmatched. CDR3 sequence (DNA): TGCGCCAGCAGCCAAGTAGCGGGAGAGTGGGAGACCCAGTACTTC. It specifies CASSQVAGEWETQYF.

The V call is TRBV11-2, the J call TRBJ2-1; a weak D match, TRBD2 (6 bases). There are 16 residues in the CDR3. CDR1 and CDR2 (germline): SGHAT, FQNNGV. Between the trimmed V and J ends, which lost 1 base and 4 bases, there was a span of 14 bases. CDR3 in amino acids: CASSLGGEASYNEQFF. CDR3 bases: TGTGCCAGCAGCTTAGGGGGGGAGGCTAGTTACAATGAGCAGTTCTTC.

This clone was picked up one time. The V call is TRBV28, the J call TRBJ2-6, with a possible D match to TRBD2 (5 bases). Germline CDR1 MDHEN, CDR2 SYDVKM. The ends were cut back, 4 bases at V and 4 bases at J, with 17 bases in the middle. The CDR3 is 17 amino acids. The CDR3 protein is CASSSGLRWGGANVLTF. CDR3 coding DNA: TGTGCCAGCAGTTCTGGACTGCGCTGGGGAGGGGCCAACGTCCTGACTTTC.

The rearrangement links TRBV5-6 to TRBJ2-1; TRBD2 might be the D (5 bases). The V gene's germline CDR1 is SGHDT and CDR2 YYEEEE. V shed 5 bases and J shed 10 bases, with 13 bases lying between them. This CDR3 is 12 amino acids long. CDR3: CASSTDFNEQFF. The CDR3 nucleotides are TGTGCCAGCAGTACGGACTTTAACGAGCAGTTCTTC.

The V call is TRBV9, the J call TRBJ1-1; 7 bases agree with TRBD1. The CDR3 sequence is 15 residues long. From germline, CDR1 is SGDLS and CDR2 YYNGEE. The J segment lost 4 bases and the V segment lost 2 bases, leaving 8 bases of the junction unmatched. The CDR3 nucleotides are TGTGCCAGCAGCGTTGGAGGGGGCTTGAGCACTGAAGCTTTCTTT. Translated, it gives CASSVGGGLSTEAFF.

The chain employs TRBV11-3 and TRBJ2-1; possibly TRBD2 for D (5 bases). The CDR3 is made up of 13 amino acids. V lost 2 bases and J 8 bases, leaving 10 bases between the germline ends. The germline V gene encodes CDR1 SGHNT and CDR2 YENEEA. In DNA form, the CDR3 reads TGTGCCAGCAGCTTAATTAACGGGGATGAGCAGTTCTTC. It yields the protein CASSLINGDEQFF.

This clone was recorded once. In nucleotides, the CDR3 is TGTGCCAGCAGTCCCAACGGATGGAGGGACACTGAAGCTTTCTTT. Its protein is CASSPNGWRDTEAFF. V and J are TRBV28 and TRBJ1-1, with D unresolved. Germline lookup yields CDR1 MDHEN and CDR2 SYDVKM. V dropped 5 bases and J dropped 3 bases, with 16 bases sitting between them. The CDR3 totals 15 residues.

The V and J genes are TRBV7-2 and TRBJ2-5; D not resolved. CDR1 SGHTA and CDR2 FQGNSA come from the germline V gene. The CDR3 extends over 14 amino acids. V was pared by 1 base and J by 11 bases, with 17 bases between. Here the CDR3 reads CASSLVEAGVEQYF. CDR3 sequence (DNA): TGTGCCAGCAGCTTAGTAGAAGCCGGAGTAGAGCAGTACTTC.